Presented here are 32 T cell receptor beta chains from one specimen sequenced in a study of memory CD4+ T cells and cytomegalovirus serostatus. Assay used: immunoSEQ multiplex PCR; TCRdb lists only in-frame clones, some missing. The repertoire has about 52,000 clones, around 80% of them found once; the top ten carry roughly 2%. Single viable CD3+CD4+CD8-CD45RO+ cells were sorted as the memory CD4+ T cells. Source material: memory CD4+ T cells from blood. These receptors were collected from an adult in good health and CMV-seropositive.

The J gene is TRBJ1-3, the V gene TRBV18; no clear D gene. Between the trimmed V and J ends, which lost 2 bases and 7 bases, there was a span of 9 bases. CDR3 length equals 13 residues. The V gene's germline CDR1 is KGHSH and CDR2 LQKENI. The CDR3 sequence: CASSPGLGNTIYF. CDR3 in DNA: TGTGCCAGCTCACCAGGGCTTGGGAACACCATATATTTT.

The chain joins TRBV29-1 to TRBJ1-2; 8 nucleotides align to TRBD1. Per germline, CDR1 SQVTM and CDR2 ANQGSEA. The ends lost 6 bases at V and 5 bases at J; junction bases unmatched: 11. CDR3 length equals 14 residues. The CDR3 sequence is CSVKPTGDGYGYTF. CDR3 sequence (DNA): TGCAGCGTCAAACCGACAGGGGATGGGTATGGCTACACCTTC. Supplemented by reference TRBV29-1 and TRBJ1-2, the full variable domain reads SAVISQKPSRDICQRGTSLTIQCQVDSQVTMMFWYRQQPGQSLTLIATANQGSEATYESGFVIDKFPISRPNLTFSTLTVSNMSPEDSSIYLCSVKPTGDGYGYTFGSGTRLTVV.

The chain joins TRBV18 to TRBJ1-3; no reliable D call. Between the trimmed V and J ends, which lost 1 base and 2 bases, there was a span of 9 bases. This CDR3 comprises 15 residues. In germline, CDR1 is KGHSH, CDR2 LQKENI. The CDR3 nucleotides read TGTGCCAGCTCACCACGGAGGGCCGCTGGAAACACCATATATTTT. Amino acid sequence: CASSPRRAAGNTIYF. The whole variable domain, filled in from reference TRBV18 and TRBJ1-3, reads NAGVMQNPRHLVRRRGQEARLRCSPMKGHSHVYWYRQLPEEGLKFMVYLQKENIIDESGMPKERFSAEFPKEGPSILRIQQVVRGDSAAYFCASSPRRAAGNTIYFGEGSWLTVV.

The rearrangement joins TRBV6-6 to TRBJ2-7; 7 nucleotides align to TRBD1. The CDR3 sequence is 14 residues long. J gave up 3 bases and V 4 bases, and 6 bases lay outside the gene matches. Germline loops: CDR1 MNHNY, CDR2 SVGAGI (reference sequence). The CDR3 nucleotides are TGTGCCAGCAGTTCCTTTGGGGACAGCTACGAGCAGTACTTC. Amino acid sequence: CASSSFGDSYEQYF.

The gene calls are TRBV10-2 and TRBJ2-3, with D perhaps matching TRBD1 or TRBD2 (5 bases each). Trimming removed 6 bases from V and 2 bases from J, with 12 bases in between. This CDR3 region has 14 residues. In germline, CDR1 is WSHSY, CDR2 SAAADI. CDR3 loop: CASSSGQNTDTQYF. The CDR3 DNA reads TGCGCCAGCAGCTCGGGGCAGAACACAGATACGCAGTATTTT.

This chain links TRBV7-8 with TRBJ2-1; no clear D. V was pared by 5 bases and J by 0 bases, with 14 bases between. The CDR3 totals 16 residues. In germline, CDR1 is SGHVS, CDR2 FQNEAQ. This CDR3 reads CASSPSVRLSYNEQFF. The CDR3, as DNA: TGTGCCAGCAGCCCCTCTGTGCGGCTCTCCTACAATGAGCAGTTCTTC.

V is TRBV29-1 and J is TRBJ1-1; no clear D gene. Germline-derived CDR1 and CDR2 are SQVTM and ANQGSEA. The CDR3 is 12 amino acids. The V and J ends lost 4 bases and 5 bases respectively, with 11 bases between them. DNA of the CDR3: TGCAGCGTTGGAAGTGTTGGGACTGAAGCTTTCTTT. Translated, it gives CSVGSVGTEAFF.

This clone showed up just once. CDR3 sequence: CASRSGEGRSSGNTIYF. The CDR3 DNA reads as TGTGCCAGCCGCTCGGGGGAGGGACGTAGCTCTGGAAACACCATATATTTT. The chain carries TRBV19 and TRBJ1-3; D is perhaps TRBD1 (5 bases). The CDR3 runs 17 residues. Germline CDR1 and CDR2: LNHDA and SQIVND (reference sequence). The germline V and J ends were trimmed by 9 bases and 0 bases, with 21 bases remaining between them.

This clone has more than one count but fewer than ten. V gene TRBV5-1 combines with J gene TRBJ2-7; the D is unclear. CDR1 is SGHRS, CDR2 YFSETQ, per germline. Deletions cut 3 bases from V and 4 bases from J, with 11 bases between. The CDR3 loop spans 13 amino acids. CDR3 loop: CASSSGGAYEQYF. The DNA for the CDR3 is TGCGCCAGCAGCTCAGGCGGTGCATACGAGCAGTACTTC.

This clone was recorded only once. V gene TRBV7-8 combines with J gene TRBJ2-1; 8 bases are shared with TRBD1. V was pared by 4 bases and J by 4 bases, with 15 bases of the junction left unmatched. The CDR3 is 18 amino acids. Germline V gene data show CDR1 as SGHVS and CDR2 as FQNEAQ. CDR3 amino acids: CASSSLSSTGTGYNEQFF. The CDR3 nucleotides are TGTGCCAGCAGCTCGCTATCAAGTACCGGGACAGGATACAATGAGCAGTTCTTC.

The V call is TRBV5-1, the J call TRBJ1-5, with a tentative D call TRBD1 (6 bases). Germline V gene data show CDR1 as SGHRS and CDR2 as YFSETQ. The CDR3 contains 14 residues. Trimming took 5 bases from V and 5 from J, leaving 14 bases between them. CDR3 residues: CASSLTGADQPQHF. For the CDR3, the DNA is TGCGCCAGCAGTCTCACGGGGGCCGATCAGCCCCAGCATTTT. Looking up the rest from reference TRBV5-1 and TRBJ1-5 gives the full variable domain: KAGVTQTPRYLIKTRGQQVTLSCSPISGHRSVSWYQQTPGQGLQFLFEYFSETQRNKGNFPGRFSGRQFSNSRSEMNVSTLELGDSALYLCASSLTGADQPQHFGDGTRLSIL.

V is TRBV18 and J is TRBJ2-7; no firm D call. CDR1 is KGHSH and CDR2 is LQKENI in the germline V gene. The ends were cut back, 3 bases at V and 9 bases at J, with 9 bases in the middle. The CDR3 contains 11 residues. This chain's CDR3 is CASSPGRWQYF. The CDR3 region has the DNA TGTGCCAGCTCACCTGGCCGGTGGCAGTACTTC.

The chain joins TRBV20-1 to TRBJ2-7, with D perhaps matching TRBD2 (6 bases). This CDR3 comprises 11 residues. Trimming removed 6 bases from V and 7 bases from J, with 13 bases in between. Germline loops: CDR1 DFQATT, CDR2 SNEGSKA (reference sequence). The CDR3 DNA reads TGCAGTGCCAACCAGCGGGCAGAGCAGTACTTC. As protein: CSANQRAEQYF.

This rearrangement joins TRBV7-2 to TRBJ1-2, with no clear D. Trimming left V 8 bases short and J 4 bases short, with 23 bases between. The CDR3 is 16 residues long. Germline CDR1 SGHTA, CDR2 FQGNSA. The CDR3 reads CASRFTGFSFRYGYTF. As DNA, the CDR3 is TGTGCCAGCCGGTTTACGGGATTCTCTTTCCGCTATGGCTACACCTTC. The whole variable domain, remainder taken from reference TRBV7-2 and TRBJ1-2, is GAGVSQSPSNKVTEKGKDVELRCDPISGHTALYWYRQSLGQGLEFLIYFQGNSAPDKSGLPSDRFSAERTGGSVSTLTIQRTQQEDSAVYLCASRFTGFSFRYGYTFGSGTRLTVV.

The chain combines TRBV7-2 with TRBJ1-2; a possible D gene is TRBD1 (5 bases). Trimming took 1 base from V and 4 from J, leaving 10 bases between them. The CDR3 contains 14 residues. The V gene's germline CDR1 is SGHTA and CDR2 FQGNSA. Here the CDR3 reads CASSLGGRVYGYTF. Written as DNA, the CDR3 is TGTGCCAGCAGCTTAGGGGGCAGGGTCTATGGCTACACCTTC. Filled out from reference TRBV7-2 and TRBJ1-2, the complete variable domain reads GAGVSQSPSNKVTEKGKDVELRCDPISGHTALYWYRQSLGQGLEFLIYFQGNSAPDKSGLPSDRFSAERTGGSVSTLTIQRTQQEDSAVYLCASSLGGRVYGYTFGSGTRLTVV.

This clone was detected once. The genes are TRBV7-2 and TRBJ1-1; the D is unclear. Germline V gene data show CDR1 as SGHTA and CDR2 as FQGNSA. V shed 3 bases and J shed 0 bases, with 8 bases lying between them. The CDR3 has 14 residues. CDR3 nucleotide sequence: TGTGCCAGCAGCTTTGGTCCTCTGAACACTGAAGCTTTCTTT. Protein product: CASSFGPLNTEAFF.

The chain uses TRBV5-1 and TRBJ2-5; perhaps TRBD2 as D (5 bases). Germline lookup yields CDR1 SGHRS and CDR2 YFSETQ. The CDR3 contains 14 residues. V lost 6 bases and J lost 3, with 15 bases in between. CDR3 sequence: CASTWTDPKETQYF. The CDR3 nucleotides read TGCGCCAGCACCTGGACTGACCCTAAAGAGACCCAGTACTTC.

The rearrangement links TRBV6-1 to TRBJ1-1; TRBD1 matches 9 bases. J gave up 11 bases and V 7 bases, and 17 bases lay outside the gene matches. From germline, CDR1 is MNHNS and CDR2 SASEGT. This CDR3 has 15 amino acids. The CDR3 spells CASTYQNTGGAEAFF. CDR3 DNA sequence: TGTGCCAGCACCTACCAGAACACAGGGGGCGCGGAGGCTTTCTTT.

The rearrangement uses TRBV19 and TRBJ1-5, with unresolved D. The CDR3 runs 13 residues. Germline V lookup: CDR1 LNHDA, CDR2 SQIVND (reference sequence). The V end was cut by 6 bases, the J end by 3 bases, with 9 bases between. This CDR3 is CASSEQPNQPQHF. The CDR3 region has the DNA TGTGCCAGTAGCGAACAGCCCAATCAGCCCCAGCATTTT. Full variable domain (rest looked up from reference TRBV19 and TRBJ1-5): DGGITQSPKYLFRKEGQNVTLSCEQNLNHDAMYWYRQDPGQGLRLIYYSQIVNDFQKGDIAEGYSVSREKKESFPLTVTSAQKNPTAFYLCASSEQPNQPQHFGDGTRLSIL.

This clone has just one count. This chain links TRBV7-9 with TRBJ2-1, with 8 bases lining up with TRBD1. The CDR3 is made up of 14 amino acids. Germline lookup yields CDR1 SEHNR and CDR2 FQNEAQ (reference sequence). With V trimmed by 6 bases and J by 8 bases, 9 bases remained unmatched. The CDR3 is CASSYGQGGDEQFF. The CDR3, as DNA: TGTGCCAGCAGTTACGGACAGGGCGGAGATGAGCAGTTCTTC.

This rearrangement joins TRBV15 to TRBJ2-1, with TRBD1 as a possible D gene (6 bases). Germline CDR1 LNHNV, CDR2 YYDKDF (reference sequence). Trimming left V 5 bases short and J 4 bases short, with 9 bases between. This CDR3 spans 13 amino acids. CDR3 sequence: CATSAQGYNEQFF. Here the CDR3 DNA reads TGTGCCACCAGCGCACAGGGTTACAATGAGCAGTTCTTC.

The chain combines TRBV6-4 with TRBJ2-3; TRBD1 matches 7 bases. Germline V gives CDR1 MRHNA, CDR2 SNTAGT. CDR3 size: 15 residues. The V gene end was trimmed by 4 bases and the J gene end by 5 bases; junction bases not matched to a gene: 9. The CDR3 is CASSATGSEIDTQYF. The CDR3, as DNA: TGTGCCAGCAGTGCGACAGGGTCTGAGATAGATACGCAGTATTTT.

The genes are TRBV5-4 and TRBJ1-2; 7 nucleotides line up with TRBD1. The CDR3 has 16 amino acids. Per germline, CDR1 SGHNT and CDR2 YYREEE (reference sequence). V trimming: 4 bases; J trimming: 4 bases; junction bases outside the gene matches: 13. The CDR3 DNA sequence: TGTGCCAGCAGCGCGAGGGACAGACGTAACCCCTATGGCTACACCTTC. This sequence encodes CASSARDRRNPYGYTF. Supplemented by reference TRBV5-4 and TRBJ1-2, the full variable domain reads ETGVTQSPTHLIKTRGQQVTLRCSSQSGHNTVSWYQQALGQGPQFIFQYYREEENGRGNFPPRFSGLQFPNYSSELNVNALELDDSALYLCASSARDRRNPYGYTFGSGTRLTVV.

In its sample, this clone was seen once. The chain is built from TRBV4-1 and TRBJ2-3; TRBD2 matches 7 bases. CDR3 length: 18 residues. Germline lookup yields CDR1 MGHRA and CDR2 YSYEKL. Losses at the gene ends were 3 bases for V and 2 bases for J; bases not matched to a gene: 14. The CDR3 region has the DNA TGCGCCAGCAGCCAGACTACCGGGACTACCTCAATCACAGATACGCAGTATTTT. Its translation is CASSQTTGTTSITDTQYF.

This rearrangement joins TRBV28 to TRBJ2-7; weak D call: TRBD2 (5 bases). Trimming took off 7 bases at V and 4 bases at J, with 17 bases between the two ends. CDR3 length: 14 residues. Germline V gives CDR1 MDHEN, CDR2 SYDVKM. CDR3 nucleotide sequence: TGTGCCAGCAATGAGGCACGGGGAAGGTACGAGCAGTACTTC. It specifies CASNEARGRYEQYF.

The gene calls are TRBV7-2 and TRBJ1-6, with 8 bases matching TRBD1. This CDR3 comprises 16 residues. V was clipped by 4 bases and J by 8 bases; unmatched bases: 10. The germline V gene has CDR1 SGHTA and CDR2 FQGNSA. The CDR3 protein is CASSSTRGLDDSPLHF. CDR3 DNA: TGTGCCAGCAGCTCAACCAGGGGGCTCGACGATTCACCCCTCCACTTT.

The CDR3 DNA follows: TGTGCCACCAGCAATCCATTACGGGGGGACTCCTACGAGCAGTACTTC. As protein: CATSNPLRGDSYEQYF. The chain employs TRBV15 and TRBJ2-7, with TRBD2 identical over 7 bases. V lost 4 bases, J lost 0 bases, and 9 bases stayed unmatched. CDR1 and CDR2 (germline): LNHNV, YYDKDF (reference sequence). There are 16 residues in the CDR3.

This clone was found a few times. V gene TRBV30 combines with J gene TRBJ1-1, with 7 bases aligning to TRBD1. This CDR3 contains 14 residues. Trimming took 0 bases from V and 10 from J; bases not matched to a gene: 11. Germline V gives CDR1 GTSNPN, CDR2 SVGIG (reference sequence). The CDR3 sequence: CAWSVRGGLPRAFF. The CDR3 DNA sequence: TGTGCCTGGAGTGTACGAGGGGGCCTCCCCCGAGCTTTCTTT.

The rearrangement joins TRBV25-1 to TRBJ1-2; D perhaps matches TRBD1 (5 bases). Deletions cut 4 bases from V and 8 bases from J, with 14 bases between. The CDR3 contains 13 residues. Germline CDR1 reads MGHDK; CDR2 reads SYGVNS. CDR3 nucleotide sequence: TGTGCCAGCAGTGCAGGGACCCGACTCGGCTACACCTTC. It encodes CASSAGTRLGYTF.

The chain has TRBV18 and TRBJ1-5; D is undetermined. Looked up from germline, CDR1 is KGHSH and CDR2 is LQKENI. V was cut by 3 bases and J by 0 bases, with 6 bases left in between. This CDR3 has 14 residues. CDR3 amino acids: CASSPSYSNQPQHF. CDR3 in DNA: TGTGCCAGCTCACCTTCGTATAGCAATCAGCCCCAGCATTTT.

This clone was found once. V usage is TRBV19 and J usage is TRBJ1-1, with a possible D match to TRBD1 (5 bases). V gave up 1 base and J gave up 4 bases, with 10 bases separating them. This CDR3 has 14 residues. The germline V gene encodes CDR1 LNHDA and CDR2 SQIVND (reference sequence). CDR3 protein: CASSIAGQGTEAFF. The CDR3 DNA reads as TGTGCCAGTAGTATAGCGGGGCAAGGCACTGAAGCTTTCTTT.

This clone came up a few times. The chain has TRBV27 and TRBJ1-5; maybe TRBD1 (5 bases). Trimming took off 6 bases at V and 6 bases at J, with 15 bases between the two ends. Looked up from germline, CDR1 is MNHEY and CDR2 is SMNVEV (reference sequence). CDR3 size: 14 residues. CDR3: CASSDGTVFQPQHF. The CDR3 nucleotides are TGTGCCAGCAGCGACGGGACGGTGTTTCAGCCCCAGCATTTT.